Sequencing of this T cell receptor beta chain was carried out in a study of synovial regulatory T cells in juvenile arthritis. Study in general: One patient received methotrexate plus infliximab; one lacked treatment information.

This CDR3 is built from 15 residues. DNA is not recorded here. Looked up from germline, CDR1 is MNHNY and CDR2 is SVGAGI (reference sequence). Study-wide points: Synovial Tregs shared more CDR3 sequences with iaTregs than other blood Tregs. iaTreg TCR repertoires were largely private across patients and partially overlapped synovial Teff and blood CPL.

Here immunoSEQ multiplex PCR was the method, and the copy in TCRdb shows in-frame clones only, minus some. This sample carries nearly 2,500 clones, with roughly an eighth going to the ten biggest clones. This clone registers medium-sized (0.01 to 0.1%) by frequency. Its antigen is unidentified. Matched peripheral blood accompanied the synovial fluid taken from each patient with active arthritis. Median disease duration was roughly 7 years, range 0.2-19.1. This chain connects TRBV6-6 to TRBJ1-1; TCRdb lists TRBD1, though no DNA is available to test this call. Material: Treg cells from the synovium. The clonotype was recovered from a donor aged 2-35 years with juvenile idiopathic arthritis. The CDR3 region is CASSYSGQGGTEAFF.